The sequence of this TCR beta chain was determined in a study of blood T cell repertoires in COVID-19. The overall study: Acute-phase and convalescent COVID-19 samples originated in the United States, Italy and Spain. Sources were T cells, B-cell-depleted T cells, or PBMCs; the material itself was cDNA or gDNA.

From germline, CDR1 is MDHEN and CDR2 SYDVKM. The V and J ends lost 6 bases and 1 base respectively, with 13 bases between them. The CDR3 sequence is 15 residues long. Original handling: Estimation of nucleated cell counts relied on the amplification of reference gene primers. Libraries were prepared by immunoSEQ multiplex PCR; TCRdb keeps only in-frame clonotypes and omits some of them. The V and J calls and clone size come from that table; D and trimming were worked out from the DNA. The table shows 100,000 to 150,000 clones, with about 87% occurring only once. This TCR came from a woman in her sixties or seventies with acute or convalescent COVID-19. The source material was peripheral blood. The rearrangement links TRBV28 to TRBJ1-5; a possible D gene is TRBD1 (5 bases). Here the CDR3 reads CASRGQGDSNQPQHF. CDR3 nucleotide sequence: TGTGCCAGCAGGGGCCAGGGTGACAGCAATCAGCCCCAGCATTTT. Full variable domain (missing parts from reference TRBV28 and TRBJ1-5): DVKVTQSSRYLVKRTGEKVFLECVQDMDHENMFWYRQDPGLGLRLIYFSYDVKMKEKGDIPEGYSVSREKKERFSLILESASTNQTSMYLCASRGQGDSNQPQHFGDGTRLSIL.